What follows are 7 T cell receptor beta chains derived from one specimen sequenced in a study of cytomegalovirus exposure and HLA in healthy donors. Both 60 Vbeta primers and 13 Jbeta primers went into the PCR. Some clones are missing from TCRdb's copy, which holds only in-frame ones; the method was immunoSEQ multiplex PCR. The sample has under 200,000 clones, roughly 75% seen once. Specimen: PBMCs. The source of these receptors is a female donor in good health and CMV-seronegative.

This chain uses TRBV19 with TRBJ1-4, with 8 positions matching TRBD1. The germline V gene encodes CDR1 LNHDA and CDR2 SQIVND (reference sequence). V was pared by 5 bases and J by 8 bases, with 10 bases of the junction left unmatched. The CDR3 is 15 residues long. The CDR3: CASSYLPGGDEKLFF. In DNA form, the CDR3 reads TGTGCCAGTAGTTACCTCCCAGGGGGCGACGAAAAACTGTTTTTT.

This clone came up once. This chain links TRBV7-8 with TRBJ1-4, with 9 positions matching TRBD1. V trimming: 5 bases; J trimming: 5 bases; junction bases outside the gene matches: 6. Germline CDR1 and CDR2: SGHVS and FQNEAQ. The CDR3 extends over 15 amino acids. CDR3 nucleotides: TGTGCCAGCAGCACAAACAGGGGGCGAAATGAAAAACTGTTTTTT. Translating it yields CASSTNRGRNEKLFF.

This clone is a singleton in its sample. The genes are TRBV27 and TRBJ1-5, with TRBD1 identical over 7 bases. Germline V gene sequence: CDR1 MNHEY, CDR2 SMNVEV (reference sequence). The V gene end was trimmed by 5 bases and the J gene end by 3 bases; junction bases not matched to a gene: 10. The CDR3 length is 16 residues. The CDR3 bases are TGTGCCAGCAGTCCTACCTGGACAGGACTCAATCAGCCCCAGCATTTT. Translating it yields CASSPTWTGLNQPQHF.

This clone was detected only a few times. This chain connects TRBV7-2 to TRBJ2-7; TRBD2 aligns across 11 bases. After removal of 2 bases from V and 12 bases from J, the junction contained 6 bases not matched to a gene. This CDR3 region has 13 residues. Germline V CDR1 and CDR2: SGHTA, FQGNSA. CDR3 residues: CASSLKTSGRGYF. The CDR3 DNA reads as TGTGCCAGCAGCTTAAAAACTAGCGGGAGAGGGTACTTC.

This clone was seen a handful of times. V and J are TRBV4-2 and TRBJ2-7; maybe TRBD2 (6 bases). The CDR3 extends over 15 amino acids. Germline V gene lookup returns CDR1 LGHNA and CDR2 YNFKEQ. V lost 1 base, J lost 4 bases, and 14 bases lay in between. The DNA for the CDR3 is TGTGCCAGCAGCCAAGCTCGTCGGGGGACTTACGAGCAGTACTTC. It is translated as CASSQARRGTYEQYF.

The CDR3 DNA sequence: TGTGCCAGCCAGGGACAAGCAACAGCTAACTATGGCTACACCTTC. It translates to CASQGQATANYGYTF. The rearrangement joins TRBV19 to TRBJ1-2; a weak D match, TRBD1 (6 bases). Trimming took 9 bases from V and 0 from J, leaving 17 bases between them. The germline V gene encodes CDR1 LNHDA and CDR2 SQIVND (reference sequence). The CDR3 consists of 15 residues.

The CDR3 region is CASSPGQGIPQPQHF. CDR3 bases: TGCGCCAGCAGCCCGGGACAGGGGATTCCTCAGCCCCAGCATTTT. This chain links TRBV4-3 with TRBJ1-5; 10 positions agree with TRBD1. CDR1 is LGHNA and CDR2 is YSLEER in the germline V gene. The CDR3 runs to 15 residues. V dropped 4 bases and J dropped 6; count of bases not matched to a gene: 6.